This TCR beta chain was recovered during a study of T-cell memory formation after mild COVID-19. Findings and caveats of the study: Researchers report contracting CD4+ clones mostly in CM and EM, with CD8+ clones in EMRA.

V shed 1 base, J shed 1 base, and the junction held 6 bases outside the gene matches. Germline-derived CDR1 and CDR2 are SQVTM and ANQGSEA. CDR3 length: 15 residues. On this clonotype itself: Its antigen is as yet unknown.

After 5'RACE with constant-segment primers, TCR alpha and TCR beta cDNA libraries carrying sample barcodes and UMIs were obtained. MiXCR, applied by TCRdb to the 5' RACE reads, yields one record per CDR3 protein. The table lists around 470,000 distinct CDR3 sequences, over 15% of them singletons. Sequencing used PBMCs or a T cell subset sorted from them (not recorded which). This TCR was recovered from an adult woman who had mild COVID-19 (a few samples of this study predate the infection). Cell type and time point are not known. V gene TRBV29-1 combines with J gene TRBJ2-7; 8 bases agree with TRBD1. The CDR3 coding sequence is TGCAGCGTTGAAGCCGGGCAGGGGGCTTCCTACGAGCAGTACTTC. Its protein is CSVEAGQGASYEQYF.